The source of this TCR beta chain is a study of Graves' ophthalmopathy and Graves' hyperthyroidism. Transcripts of RNA were the source for amplifying TCR beta CDR3 regions. An opening RT-PCR round employed HTBI primers and preceded a second-round multiplex PCR. A single record per CDR3 protein comes from TCRdb applying MiXCR to the multiplex PCR reads. The data show some 370,000 distinct CDR3 sequences, with approximately 17% seen just once and roughly 2.6% held by the top ten. Study-wide results and limits: Using 13 signatures, a model distinguished ophthalmopathy from stable hyperthyroidism, reaching about 85% sensitivity and 81.08% specificity. Blood also held most thyroid clonotypes expanded above 0.001 frequency.

Newly diagnosed, the hyperthyroidism patients had under 2 months' duration and were aged 18 to 65. The sample holds many counts of this clonotype. What it binds is not known. This CDR3 has 13 amino acids. The V and J ends lost 3 bases and 4 bases respectively, with 9 bases between them. This TCR derives from an adult woman with stable Graves' hyperthyroidism. Specimen: peripheral blood. This rearrangement joins TRBV12-3 or TRBV12-4 to TRBJ1-1, with no clear D. CDR3 residues: CASSFGSGTEAFF. CDR3 coding DNA: TGTGCCAGCAGTTTCGGCAGTGGCACTGAAGCTTTCTTT.